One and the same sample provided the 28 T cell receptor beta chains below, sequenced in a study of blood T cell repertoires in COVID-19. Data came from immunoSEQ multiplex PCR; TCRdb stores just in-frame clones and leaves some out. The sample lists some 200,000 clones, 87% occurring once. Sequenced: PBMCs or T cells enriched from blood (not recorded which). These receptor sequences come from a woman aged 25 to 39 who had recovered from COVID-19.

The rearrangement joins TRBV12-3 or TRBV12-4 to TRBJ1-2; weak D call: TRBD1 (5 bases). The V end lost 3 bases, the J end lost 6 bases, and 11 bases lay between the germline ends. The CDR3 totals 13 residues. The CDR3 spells CASSFRVAHGYTF. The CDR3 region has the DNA TGTGCCAGCAGTTTCAGGGTTGCCCATGGCTACACCTTC.

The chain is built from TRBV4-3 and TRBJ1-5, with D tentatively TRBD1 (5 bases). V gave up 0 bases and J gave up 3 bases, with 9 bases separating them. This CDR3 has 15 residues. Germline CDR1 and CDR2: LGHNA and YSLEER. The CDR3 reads CASSQEAGLNQPQHF. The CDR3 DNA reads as TGCGCCAGCAGCCAAGAAGCAGGGCTCAATCAGCCCCAGCATTTT.

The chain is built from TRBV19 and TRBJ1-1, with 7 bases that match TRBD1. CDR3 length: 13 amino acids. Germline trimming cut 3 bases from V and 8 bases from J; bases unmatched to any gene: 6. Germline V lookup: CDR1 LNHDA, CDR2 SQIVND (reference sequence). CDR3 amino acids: CASSIQVQGEAFF. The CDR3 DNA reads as TGTGCCAGTAGTATTCAAGTACAGGGGGAAGCTTTCTTT.

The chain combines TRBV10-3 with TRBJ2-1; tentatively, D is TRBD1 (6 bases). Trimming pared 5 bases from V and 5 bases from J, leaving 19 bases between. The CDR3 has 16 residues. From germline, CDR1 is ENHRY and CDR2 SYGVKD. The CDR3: CAISNPGQLGHNEQFF. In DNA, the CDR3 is TGTGCCATCAGTAACCCCGGACAGTTAGGGCACAATGAGCAGTTCTTC.

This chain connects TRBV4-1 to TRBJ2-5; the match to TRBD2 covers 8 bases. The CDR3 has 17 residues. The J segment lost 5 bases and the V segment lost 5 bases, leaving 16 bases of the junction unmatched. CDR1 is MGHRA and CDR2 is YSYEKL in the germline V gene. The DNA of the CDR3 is TGCGCCAGCAGCTCCCCAAGGGGCGGGGGGCTGTTGGAGACCCAGTACTTC. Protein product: CASSSPRGGGLLETQYF.

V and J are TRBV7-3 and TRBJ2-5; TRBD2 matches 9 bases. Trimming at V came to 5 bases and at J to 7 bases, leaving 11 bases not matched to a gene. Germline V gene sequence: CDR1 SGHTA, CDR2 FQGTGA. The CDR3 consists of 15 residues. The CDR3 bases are TGTGCCAGCAGCGTCCCCGGGACTAGCTTTGGGACCCAGTACTTC. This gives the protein CASSVPGTSFGTQYF.

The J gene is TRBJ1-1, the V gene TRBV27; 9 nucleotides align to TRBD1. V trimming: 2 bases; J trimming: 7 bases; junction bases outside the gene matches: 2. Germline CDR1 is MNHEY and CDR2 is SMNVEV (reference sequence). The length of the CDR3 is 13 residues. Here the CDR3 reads CASSLGTGYEAFF. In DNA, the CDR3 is TGTGCCAGCAGTTTAGGGACAGGGTATGAAGCTTTCTTT.

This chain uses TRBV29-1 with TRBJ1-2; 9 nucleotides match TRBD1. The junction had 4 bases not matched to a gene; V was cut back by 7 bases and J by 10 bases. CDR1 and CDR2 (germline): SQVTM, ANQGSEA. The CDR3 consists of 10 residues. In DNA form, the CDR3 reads TGCAGCGGTGGGGACAGGGACTACACCTTC. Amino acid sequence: CSGGDRDYTF.

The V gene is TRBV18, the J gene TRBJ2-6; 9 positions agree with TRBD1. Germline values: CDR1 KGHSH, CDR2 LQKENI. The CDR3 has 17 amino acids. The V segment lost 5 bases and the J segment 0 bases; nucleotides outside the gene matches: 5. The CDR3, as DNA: TGTGCCAGCTCAAGGACAGGGGACTTCTCTGGGGCCAACGTCCTGACTTTC. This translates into CASSRTGDFSGANVLTF.

The CDR3, as DNA: TGTGCCAGCTCAACCGGGACAGGGAGGGACGAGCAGTACTTC. This codes for CASSTGTGRDEQYF. The V gene is TRBV18, the J gene TRBJ2-7; 9 positions agree with TRBD1. The CDR3 has 14 amino acids. Trimming cost V 5 bases and J 5 bases; bases outside gene matches: 7. Germline V CDR1 and CDR2: KGHSH, LQKENI.

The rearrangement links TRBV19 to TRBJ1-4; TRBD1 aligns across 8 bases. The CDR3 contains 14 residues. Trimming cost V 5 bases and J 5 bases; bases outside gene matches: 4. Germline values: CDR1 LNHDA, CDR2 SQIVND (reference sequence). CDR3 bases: TGTGCCAGTAGTCCGGGACAGGAAAATGAAAAACTGTTTTTT. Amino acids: CASSPGQENEKLFF. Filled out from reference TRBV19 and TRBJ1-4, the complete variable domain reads DGGITQSPKYLFRKEGQNVTLSCEQNLNHDAMYWYRQDPGQGLRLIYYSQIVNDFQKGDIAEGYSVSREKKESFPLTVTSAQKNPTAFYLCASSPGQENEKLFFGSGTQLSVL.

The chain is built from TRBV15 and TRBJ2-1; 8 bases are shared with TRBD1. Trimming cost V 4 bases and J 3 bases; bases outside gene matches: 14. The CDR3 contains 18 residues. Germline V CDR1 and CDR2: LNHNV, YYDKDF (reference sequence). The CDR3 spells CATSKPGQVLPFYNEQFF. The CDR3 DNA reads TGTGCCACCAGCAAACCGGGACAGGTCCTACCATTCTACAATGAGCAGTTCTTC. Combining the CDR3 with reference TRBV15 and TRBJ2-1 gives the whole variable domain DAMVIQNPRYQVTQFGKPVTLSCSQTLNHNVMYWYQQKSSQAPKLLFHYYDKDFNNEADTPDNFQSRRPNTSFCFLDIRSPGLGDTAMYLCATSKPGQVLPFYNEQFFGPGTRLTVL.

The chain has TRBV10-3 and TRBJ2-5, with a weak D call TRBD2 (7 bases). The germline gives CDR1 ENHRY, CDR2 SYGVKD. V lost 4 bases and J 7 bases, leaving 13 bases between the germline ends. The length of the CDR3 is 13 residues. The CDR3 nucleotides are TGTGCCATCAGTGGGGAGGGGGACGGGACCCAGTACTTC. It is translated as CAISGEGDGTQYF.

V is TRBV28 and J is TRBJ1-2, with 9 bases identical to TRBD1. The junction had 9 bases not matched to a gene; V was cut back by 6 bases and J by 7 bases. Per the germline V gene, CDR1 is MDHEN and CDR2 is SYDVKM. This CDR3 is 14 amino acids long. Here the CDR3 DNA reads TGTGCCAGCAGGCCGCCGGGACAGGGCTCTGGCTACACCTTC. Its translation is CASRPPGQGSGYTF.

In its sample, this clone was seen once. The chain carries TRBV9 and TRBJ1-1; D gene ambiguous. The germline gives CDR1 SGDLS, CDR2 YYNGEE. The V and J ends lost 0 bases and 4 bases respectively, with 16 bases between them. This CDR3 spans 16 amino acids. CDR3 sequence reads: CASSVAAGGVGTEAFF. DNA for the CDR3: TGTGCCAGCAGCGTAGCTGCGGGTGGAGTGGGCACTGAAGCTTTCTTT.

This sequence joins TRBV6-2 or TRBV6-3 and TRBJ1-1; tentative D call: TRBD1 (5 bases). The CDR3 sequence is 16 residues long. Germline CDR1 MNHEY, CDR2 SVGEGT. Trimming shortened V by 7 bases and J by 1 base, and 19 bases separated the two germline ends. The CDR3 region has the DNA TGTGCCAGCACCCCTAGCTCCGGCAGGGCGAACACTGAAGCTTTCTTT. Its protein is CASTPSSGRANTEAFF.

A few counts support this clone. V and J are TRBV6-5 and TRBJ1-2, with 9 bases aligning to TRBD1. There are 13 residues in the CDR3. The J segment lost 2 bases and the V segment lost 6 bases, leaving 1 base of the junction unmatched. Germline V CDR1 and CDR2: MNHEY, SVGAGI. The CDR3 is CASRGQGNYGYTF. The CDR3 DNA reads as TGTGCCAGCAGGGGACAGGGAAACTATGGCTACACCTTC.

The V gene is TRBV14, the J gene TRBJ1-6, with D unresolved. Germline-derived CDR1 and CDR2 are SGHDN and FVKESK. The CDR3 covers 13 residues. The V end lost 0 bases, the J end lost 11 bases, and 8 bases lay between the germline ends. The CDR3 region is CASSQDLAAPLHF. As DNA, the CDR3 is TGTGCCAGCAGCCAAGATTTGGCGGCACCCCTCCACTTT.

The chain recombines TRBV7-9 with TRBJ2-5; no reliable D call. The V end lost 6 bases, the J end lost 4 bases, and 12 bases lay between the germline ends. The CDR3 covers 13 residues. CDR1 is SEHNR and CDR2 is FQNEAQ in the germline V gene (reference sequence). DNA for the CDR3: TGTGCCAGCAGTCCCCAGGTGACAGAGACCCAGTACTTC. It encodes CASSPQVTETQYF.

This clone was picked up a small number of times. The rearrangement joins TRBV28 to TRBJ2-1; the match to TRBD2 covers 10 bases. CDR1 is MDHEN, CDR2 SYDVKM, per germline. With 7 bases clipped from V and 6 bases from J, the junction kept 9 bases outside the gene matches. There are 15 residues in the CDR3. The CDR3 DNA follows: TGTGCCAGCAACTCCGAAGCGGGAGGGCCCAATGAGCAGTTCTTC. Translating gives CASNSEAGGPNEQFF.

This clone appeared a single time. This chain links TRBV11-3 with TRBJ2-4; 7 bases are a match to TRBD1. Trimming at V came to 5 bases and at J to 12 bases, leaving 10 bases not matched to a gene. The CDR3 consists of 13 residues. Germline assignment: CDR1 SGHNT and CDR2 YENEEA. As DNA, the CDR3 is TGTGCCAGCAGCGCAATTACAGGGGCGGCTCAGTACTTC. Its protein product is CASSAITGAAQYF.

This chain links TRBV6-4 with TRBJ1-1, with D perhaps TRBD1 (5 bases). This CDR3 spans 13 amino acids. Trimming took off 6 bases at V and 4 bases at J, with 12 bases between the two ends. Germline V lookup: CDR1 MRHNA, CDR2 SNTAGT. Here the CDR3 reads CASRGQGRTEAFF. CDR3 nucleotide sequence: TGTGCCAGCAGAGGTCAGGGTCGCACTGAAGCTTTCTTT.

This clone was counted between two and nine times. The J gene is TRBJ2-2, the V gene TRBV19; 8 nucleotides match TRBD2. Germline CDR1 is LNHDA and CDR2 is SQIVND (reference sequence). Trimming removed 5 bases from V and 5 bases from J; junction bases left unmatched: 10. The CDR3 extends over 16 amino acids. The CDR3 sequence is CASSLRLARSTGELFF. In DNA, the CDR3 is TGTGCCAGTAGTCTGCGACTAGCGCGATCTACCGGGGAGCTGTTTTTT.

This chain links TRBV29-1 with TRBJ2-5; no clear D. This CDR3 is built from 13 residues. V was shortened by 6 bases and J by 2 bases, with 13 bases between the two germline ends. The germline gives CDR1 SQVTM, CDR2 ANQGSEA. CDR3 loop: CSVHHSSQETQYF. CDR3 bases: TGCAGCGTCCACCACAGTTCTCAAGAGACCCAGTACTTC.

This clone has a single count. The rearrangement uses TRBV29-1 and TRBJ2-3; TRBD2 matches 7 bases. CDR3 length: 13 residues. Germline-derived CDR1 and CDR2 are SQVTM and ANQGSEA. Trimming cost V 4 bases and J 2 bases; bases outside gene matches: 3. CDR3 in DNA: TGCAGCGTTGTGGGGGGGAACACAGATACGCAGTATTTT. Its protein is CSVVGGNTDTQYF.

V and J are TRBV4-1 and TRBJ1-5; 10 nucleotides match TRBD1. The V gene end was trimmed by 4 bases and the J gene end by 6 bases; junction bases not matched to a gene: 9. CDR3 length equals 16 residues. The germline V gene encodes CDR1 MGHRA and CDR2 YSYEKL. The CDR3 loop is CASSPQPGQGFQPQHF. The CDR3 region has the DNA TGCGCCAGCAGCCCCCAGCCGGGACAGGGGTTTCAGCCCCAGCATTTT.

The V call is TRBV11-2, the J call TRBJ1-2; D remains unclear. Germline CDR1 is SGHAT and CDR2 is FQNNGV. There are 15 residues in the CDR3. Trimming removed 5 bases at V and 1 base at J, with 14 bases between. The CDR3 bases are TGTGCCAGCAGCCTAGGGCGGGAAATTAACTATGGCTACACCTTC. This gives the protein CASSLGREINYGYTF.

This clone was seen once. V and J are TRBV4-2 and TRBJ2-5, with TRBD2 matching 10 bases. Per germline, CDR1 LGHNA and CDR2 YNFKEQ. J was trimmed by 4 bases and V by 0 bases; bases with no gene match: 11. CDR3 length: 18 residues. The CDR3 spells CASSQESRAGGPGETQYF. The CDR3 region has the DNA TGTGCCAGCAGCCAAGAAAGCCGAGCGGGGGGGCCGGGAGAGACCCAGTACTTC.